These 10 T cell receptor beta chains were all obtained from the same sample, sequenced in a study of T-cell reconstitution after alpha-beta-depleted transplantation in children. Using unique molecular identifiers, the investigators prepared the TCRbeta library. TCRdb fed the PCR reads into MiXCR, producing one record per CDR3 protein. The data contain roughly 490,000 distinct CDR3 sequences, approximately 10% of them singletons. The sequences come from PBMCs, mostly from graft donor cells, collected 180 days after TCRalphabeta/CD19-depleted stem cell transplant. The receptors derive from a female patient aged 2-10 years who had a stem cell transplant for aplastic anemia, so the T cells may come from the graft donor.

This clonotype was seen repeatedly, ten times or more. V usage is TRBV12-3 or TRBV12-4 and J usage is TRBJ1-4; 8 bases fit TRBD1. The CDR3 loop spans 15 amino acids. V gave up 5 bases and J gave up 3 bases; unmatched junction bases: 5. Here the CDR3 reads CASSPRTGSNEKLFF. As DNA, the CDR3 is TGTGCCAGCAGTCCGCGGACAGGGTCTAATGAAAAACTGTTTTTT.

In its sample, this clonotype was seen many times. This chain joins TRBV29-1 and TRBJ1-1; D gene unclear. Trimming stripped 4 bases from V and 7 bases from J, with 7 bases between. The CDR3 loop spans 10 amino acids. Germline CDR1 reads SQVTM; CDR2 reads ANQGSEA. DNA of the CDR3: TGCAGCGTTGGGGGAAATGAAGCTTTCTTT. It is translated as CSVGGNEAFF. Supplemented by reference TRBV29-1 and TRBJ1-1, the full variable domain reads SAVISQKPSRDICQRGTSLTIQCQVDSQVTMMFWYRQQPGQSLTLIATANQGSEATYESGFVIDKFPISRPNLTFSTLTVSNMSPEDSSIYLCSVGGNEAFFGQGTRLTVV.

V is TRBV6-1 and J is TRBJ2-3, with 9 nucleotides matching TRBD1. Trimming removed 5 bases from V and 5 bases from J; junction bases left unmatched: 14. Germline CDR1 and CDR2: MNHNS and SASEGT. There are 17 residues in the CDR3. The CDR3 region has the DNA TGTGCCAGCAGTCGGCGGACAGGGGCGACATCCCGAGATACGCAGTATTTT. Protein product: CASSRRTGATSRDTQYF.

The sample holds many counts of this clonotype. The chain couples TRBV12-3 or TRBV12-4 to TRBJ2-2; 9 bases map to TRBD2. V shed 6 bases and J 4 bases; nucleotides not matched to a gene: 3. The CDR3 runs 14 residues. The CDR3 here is CASRGLAITGELFF. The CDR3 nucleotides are TGTGCCAGCAGGGGACTAGCTATCACCGGGGAGCTGTTTTTT.

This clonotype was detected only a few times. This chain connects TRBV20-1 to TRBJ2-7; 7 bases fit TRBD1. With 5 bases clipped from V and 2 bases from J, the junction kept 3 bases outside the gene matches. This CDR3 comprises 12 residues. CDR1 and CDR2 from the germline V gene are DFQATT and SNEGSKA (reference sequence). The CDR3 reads CSASQGPYEQYV. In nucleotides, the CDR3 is TGCAGTGCTTCACAGGGGCCCTACGAGCAGTACGTC.

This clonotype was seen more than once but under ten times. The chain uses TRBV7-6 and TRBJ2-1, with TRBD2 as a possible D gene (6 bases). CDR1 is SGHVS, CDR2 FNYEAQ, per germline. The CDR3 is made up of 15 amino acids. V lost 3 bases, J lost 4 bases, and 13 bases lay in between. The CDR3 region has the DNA TGTGCCAGCAGCTTGGAGGGGAGGTCTTACAATGAGCAGTTCTTC. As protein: CASSLEGRSYNEQFF.

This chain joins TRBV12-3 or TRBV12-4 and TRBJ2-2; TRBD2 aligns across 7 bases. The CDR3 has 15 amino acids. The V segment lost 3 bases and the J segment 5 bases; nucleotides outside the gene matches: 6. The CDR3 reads CASSLAGRVTGELFF. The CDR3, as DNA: TGTGCCAGCAGTTTGGCAGGGAGGGTAACCGGGGAGCTGTTTTTT.

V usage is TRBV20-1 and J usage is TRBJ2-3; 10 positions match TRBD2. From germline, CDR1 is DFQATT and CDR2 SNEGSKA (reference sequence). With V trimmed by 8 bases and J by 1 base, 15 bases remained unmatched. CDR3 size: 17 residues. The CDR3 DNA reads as TGCAGTCCCCTGGGGCTAGCGGGGGAGGTGGGCACAGATACGCAGTATTTT. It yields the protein CSPLGLAGEVGTDTQYF.

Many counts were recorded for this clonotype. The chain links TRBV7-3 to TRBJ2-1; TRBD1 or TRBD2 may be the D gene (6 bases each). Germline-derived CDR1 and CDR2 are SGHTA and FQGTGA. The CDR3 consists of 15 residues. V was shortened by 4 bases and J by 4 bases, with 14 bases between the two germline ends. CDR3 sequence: CASSWGGGGYNEQFF. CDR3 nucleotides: TGTGCCAGCAGCTGGGGCGGAGGGGGATACAATGAGCAGTTCTTC.

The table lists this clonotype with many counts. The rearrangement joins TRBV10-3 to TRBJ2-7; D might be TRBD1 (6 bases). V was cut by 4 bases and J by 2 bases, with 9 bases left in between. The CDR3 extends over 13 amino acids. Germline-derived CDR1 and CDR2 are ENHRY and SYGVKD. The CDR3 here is CAISVRDTYEQYF. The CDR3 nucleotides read TGTGCCATCAGTGTCCGGGACACCTACGAGCAGTACTTC.